The rows below give T cell receptor beta chains drawn from one sample of a study of post-analysis software for immune sequencing data. TCRdb analysed the PCR reads with MiXCR anew, one entry per CDR3 protein. The table includes 650,000 to 900,000 distinct CDR3 sequences, more than 45% detected once. Input material: blood. The receptors stem from a girl under 18 with multiple sclerosis. Both conserved end residues are part of each CDR3. A D gene is named only where the DNA matches it firmly. The size of a clone is reported for some rows only, either as once, few or many, or as a class for expanded clones.

>NA|TRBJ1-2|TRBV9|NA
CASSVAGTHDYGYTF
TGTGCCAGCAGCGTAGCCGGGACACACGACTATGGCTACACCTTC
>NA|TRBJ1-2|TRBV27|NA
CASSGRTLDGYTF
TGTGCCAGCAGTGGGAGGACCTTAGATGGCTACACCTTC
>many|TRBJ1-2|TRBV5-8|NA
CASSVRIRAHYGYTF
TGTGCCAGCAGCGTAAGGATTAGGGCTCACTATGGCTACACCTTC
>few|TRBJ2-3|TRBV7-3|NA
CASSLNGGADTQYF
TGTGCCAGCAGCTTAAACGGCGGGGCAGATACGCAGTATTTT
>NA|TRBJ2-1|TRBV20-1|TRBD2
CSASAGTSGSRTEQFF
TGCAGTGCTTCCGCCGGGACTAGCGGGAGTCGAACTGAGCAGTTCTTC
>NA|TRBJ2-1|TRBV7-9|NA
CASSPSLGREQFF
TGTGCCAGCAGTCCCTCCCTGGGGAGAGAGCAGTTCTTC
>few|TRBJ1-2|TRBV5-6|TRBD1
CASSPDRQSYTF
TGTGCCAGCAGCCCGGACAGGCAGTCCTACACCTTC
>NA|TRBJ1-4|TRBV7-9|NA
CASSLFVVGNEKLFF
TGTGCCAGCAGCTTATTCGTTGTGGGTAATGAAAAACTGTTTTTT
>NA|TRBJ2-7|TRBV5-1|NA
CASSAETAAYEQYF
TGCGCCAGCAGTGCGGAGACGGCAGCCTACGAGCAGTACTTC
>NA|TRBJ2-5|TRBV29-1|TRBD2
CSVTLTSGRDQETQYF
TGCAGCGTTACACTAACTAGCGGGAGGGACCAAGAGACCCAGTACTTC
>once|TRBJ2-6|TRBV4-3|TRBD1
CASSQESGTGGHTPSGANVLTF
TGCGCCAGCAGCCAAGAGAGCGGGACAGGGGGTCACACTCCCTCTGGGGCCAACGTCCTGACTTTC
>NA|TRBJ2-7|TRBV5-1|TRBD1
CASSLGGQVGDYEQYF
TGCGCCAGCAGCTTGGGAGGACAGGTCGGAGACTACGAGCAGTACTTC
>NA|TRBJ2-7|TRBV12-3/TRBV12-4|NA
CASSLFPRYEQYF
TGTGCCAGCAGTTTATTTCCTAGATACGAGCAGTACTTC
>NA|TRBJ2-7|TRBV10-3|TRBD2
CAIREREGLDEQYF
TGTGCCATCAGGGAGCGGGAGGGCCTGGACGAGCAGTACTTC
>NA|TRBJ2-1|TRBV4-1|TRBD2
CASSHPASGRPTPNEQFF
TGCGCCAGCAGCCACCCCGCTAGCGGGAGGCCCACCCCCAATGAGCAGTTCTTC
>NA|TRBJ1-2|TRBV20-1|NA
CSARAPDSKYGYTF
TGCAGTGCTAGAGCTCCCGACAGTAAATATGGCTACACCTTC
>NA|TRBJ2-5|TRBV3-1|TRBD2
CASSQLLAGDSETQYF
TGTGCCAGCAGCCAGCTACTAGCGGGAGATTCAGAGACCCAGTACTTC
>few|TRBJ2-7|TRBV3-1|TRBD2
CASSQAFPSGRASGYEQYF
TGTGCCAGCAGCCAAGCCTTCCCTAGCGGGAGGGCCTCTGGGTACGAGCAGTACTTC
>NA|TRBJ1-1|TRBV29-1|NA
CSVGHPGKNTEAFF
TGCAGCGTTGGCCACCCAGGGAAGAACACTGAAGCTTTCTTT
>NA|TRBJ2-7|TRBV10-3|NA
CAISPTGAPSYEQYF
TGTGCCATCAGTCCTACAGGAGCCCCATCCTACGAGCAGTACTTC
>NA|TRBJ1-5|TRBV20-1|NA
CSARLTSSRPQHF
TGCAGTGCTAGATTAACCTCCTCCAGGCCCCAGCATTTT
>NA|TRBJ1-6|TRBV13|NA
CASSFDSYNSPLHF
TGTGCCAGCAGCTTTGACAGCTATAATTCACCCCTCCACTTT
>NA|TRBJ2-1|TRBV12-3/TRBV12-4|TRBD1
CASSGTGGMDEQFF
TGTGCCAGCAGTGGGACAGGGGGCATGGATGAGCAGTTCTTC
>NA|TRBJ1-1|TRBV18|NA
CASSRDTEAFF
TGTGCCAGCTCTCGAGACACTGAAGCTTTCTTT
>few|TRBJ2-7|TRBV7-2|NA
CASSLGIGPSYEQYF
TGTGCCAGCAGCTTAGGGATCGGACCCTCCTACGAGCAGTACTTC
>few|TRBJ1-2|TRBV7-9|NA
CASSLGGLYGYTF
TGTGCCAGCAGCTTAGGAGGCCTATATGGCTACACCTTC
>NA|TRBJ2-5|TRBV7-9|NA
CASRRNFGTTRGETQYF
TGTGCCAGCAGACGTAACTTCGGGACTACGAGGGGGGAGACCCAGTACTTC
>NA|TRBJ1-1|TRBV5-1|NA
CASSFGETEAFF
TGCGCCAGCAGCTTCGGGGAGACTGAAGCTTTCTTT
>few|TRBJ2-1|TRBV25-1|TRBD2
CASRGGTDYNEQFF
TGTGCCAGCAGGGGAGGGACCGACTACAATGAGCAGTTCTTC
>few|TRBJ1-1|TRBV6-6|TRBD1
CASSYPQGGTTEAFF
TGTGCCAGCAGTTACCCCCAGGGGGGGACCACTGAAGCTTTCTTT
>NA|TRBJ2-5|TRBV7-9|TRBD1
CASSSVMGEQGETQYF
TGTGCCAGCAGCTCCGTTATGGGGGAACAGGGGGAGACCCAGTACTTC
>NA|TRBJ2-7|TRBV11-1|NA
CASSSLLTRGEQYF
TGTGCCAGCAGCTCCTTACTGACTAGGGGCGAGCAGTACTTC
>NA|TRBJ2-1|TRBV25-1|NA
CASSDVPPGRIYEQFF
TGTGCCAGCAGTGACGTCCCCCCGGGGCGCATCTATGAGCAGTTCTTC